This T cell receptor (beta chain) was profiled in a study of Tregs in tolerant kidney transplant recipients (dated by TCRdb to about 2019). In the study overall: Related donors were used in the transplants with nonmyeloablative bone marrow transplantation, and mixed chimerism was transient in the human trials. TCRbeta sequencing was used in the study to identify donor-specific regulatory T cells before combined kidney and bone marrow transplantation, and the identified cells were then tracked after transplant. The full study reports these points: Because the study included only a small number of patients, the results must be confirmed in larger populations and under other immunosuppression protocols. Expanding Tregs with activated donor B cells appeared to identify the most biologically relevant and donor-specific TCRbeta repertoire. For some patients the PCR primers changed over time, which made it impossible to compare the samples from those patients at the nucleotide level. Although technical replication error seemed to be minimal, the question of biological reproducibility was not addressed directly. In tolerant patients, the expansion of donor-specific Tregs was greater than global Treg expansion, suggesting that the expansion was antigen-driven rather than nonspecific.

For TCRbeta CDR3 sequencing, genomic DNA from the sorted cells was extracted using the QIAGEN DNeasy Blood and Tissue Kit. High-throughput TCRbeta CDR3 sequencing, which included PCR amplification with bias correction and internal controls, was done commercially through immunoSEQ. Per the source publication's procedure: Unique productive TCRbeta sequences were defined by CDR3 nucleotide sequence where primers matched, and otherwise by CDR3 amino acid sequence together with Vbeta and Jbeta genes. As a correction for sorting error, sequences shared between sorted populations at a frequency ratio of 2:1 or less were discarded, and the remaining shared sequences were assigned to the higher population. A sequence counted as donor-reactive if, in CFSE-low cells, the sequence had a frequency of at least 0.01% and was expanded at least 5-fold compared with unstimulated cells. Jensen-Shannon divergence, calculated on the top 100 TCRbeta sequences ranked by frequency, was used to quantify repertoire divergence. For samples with multiple sequencing runs, sorting error was corrected in each run separately before the runs were combined. Here the immuneACCESS table is served through TCRdb, limited to in-frame sequences with V and J called. Missing clones are a known gap in these copies; in checked studies unresolved V genes cover under half, and the rest lacks a known reason. From that table come the V and J calls and clone size; the DNA was used to work out D and trimming. This sample's clone table shows roughly 30,000 clones. The leading ten clones occupy around an eighth of the sample.

A remark on this clone: Its cognate antigen has yet to be identified.

Taken with the paper, the label for time point translates to: blood sample drawn before combined kidney and bone marrow transplant. Thawed PBMCs were FACS-sorted into unstimulated Tregs (CD4+CD25+CD127-), CD4+ non-Tregs (CD4+CD25-), CD4 cells and CD8 cells. The patients were a handful of recipients of combined kidney and bone marrow transplants from the ITN036ST trial, and samples were available only from these trial subjects. Healthy control blood was processed to PBMCs by Ficoll density gradient and cryopreserved, and patient PBMCs were collected before and after transplant. Sequences were derived from CD8+ T cells from blood, sampled before the transplant. This TCR derives from a human donor who received a combined kidney and bone marrow transplant.

This receptor has the CDR3 CASSLMRASSYEQYF. Partial CDR3 DNA: TGTGCCAGCAGCTTAATGAGGGCCAGCTCCTACGAG. The chain is encoded by TRBV7-8 joined to TRBJ2-7, and the D gene may be TRBD2, 5 bases matching. The read ends 3 residues shy of where the CDR3 ends; the end is completed using the germline J gene. V loses 2 bases of germline sequence and J loses 0 bases, and the interval between the two ends is 11 bases. From the germline V gene, CDR1 is SGHVS and CDR2 is FQNEAQ. The CDR3 runs 15 amino acids, cysteine and phenylalanine included. Shown are 36 bases from within the CDR3, in frame from base 1.